This TCR beta chain emerged from a study of shared clonotypes between healthy human individuals. Cells designated naive CD8 were CD45RO-negative and were positively selected for CCR7, with terminally differentiated effector memory CD45RA+ cells excluded. The count of this clone is one. Per the study methods: For the immunoSEQ data, sequences were junction-only without quality scores, so filtering differed. Clones were read by immunoSEQ multiplex PCR, and TCRdb kept only the in-frame ones, dropping some. That table gives V, J and clone size, and the DNA gave D and trimming. The table includes about 2.2 million clones, 90% to 95% detected once. The germline gives CDR1 LGHNA, CDR2 YSLEER. V was clipped by 2 bases and J by 6 bases, with 8 bases between them. The CDR3 runs 13 residues.

This clonotype originated in a man aged 18 to 30 in good health. Some clones in this sample may be carry-over from other donors' samples. J is TRBJ2-1 and V is TRBV4-3; D call uncertain. The sample consisted of naive CD8+ T cells from PBMCs. The CDR3 region has the DNA TGCGCCAGCAGCCAATCTCAACCCAATGAGCAGTTCTTC. It is translated as CASSQSQPNEQFF.